This is a list of T cell receptor beta chains from one sample in a study of blood T cell repertoires in COVID-19. Measured with immunoSEQ multiplex PCR; TCRdb has only the in-frame clones, and not every one. The sample has over 200,000 clones; less than 90% are singletons. Sequenced material: PBMCs or T cells enriched from blood (not recorded which). The receptors were sampled from a woman in her thirties or forties who had recovered from COVID-19. Each CDR3 is given with its conserved first and last residue. Some rows have no size entry. The others give once, few or many, or a class for an expanded clone.

J gene: TRBJ2-1
clone size: .
V gene: TRBV12-5
CDR3 protein: CASGLGQGEQFF

J gene: TRBJ1-2
clone size: .
V gene: TRBV11-3
CDR3 protein: CASSLRNGDGYTF

J gene: TRBJ1-1
clone size: .
V gene: TRBV7-6
CDR3 protein: CASSLASTTGAEAFF

J gene: TRBJ2-7
clone size: .
V gene: TRBV19
CDR3 protein: CASSMVGTPYEQYF

J gene: TRBJ2-3
clone size: .
V gene: TRBV11-3
CDR3 protein: CASSLAGNTDTQYF

J gene: TRBJ2-3
clone size: .
V gene: TRBV7-3
CDR3 protein: CASSSPGDTQYF

J gene: TRBJ2-1
clone size: .
V gene: TRBV19
CDR3 protein: CASRLAGGRYNEQFF

J gene: TRBJ1-3
clone size: .
V gene: TRBV3-1/TRBV3-2
CDR3 protein: CASSQDKDRCSGNTIYF

J gene: TRBJ2-2
clone size: .
V gene: TRBV11-1
CDR3 protein: CASSPKRGVTGELFF

J gene: TRBJ2-7
clone size: .
V gene: TRBV19
CDR3 protein: CASSSREETYFSKKKSCYEQYF

J gene: TRBJ1-4
clone size: .
V gene: TRBV19
CDR3 protein: CASSIFNGEKLFF

J gene: TRBJ2-1
clone size: once
V gene: TRBV27
CDR3 protein: CASSPDSTYNEQFF

J gene: TRBJ2-7
clone size: .
V gene: TRBV3-1/TRBV3-2
CDR3 protein: CASSQDPREQYF

J gene: TRBJ2-5
clone size: .
V gene: TRBV19
CDR3 protein: CASSSGLGGTQYF

J gene: TRBJ2-5
clone size: .
V gene: TRBV15
CDR3 protein: CATSRDRRLGGETQYF

J gene: TRBJ1-1
clone size: .
V gene: TRBV27
CDR3 protein: CASSTRQGEGTDTEAFF

J gene: TRBJ1-2
clone size: .
V gene: TRBV2
CDR3 protein: CASSDTGVGGYTF

J gene: TRBJ2-1
clone size: once
V gene: TRBV5-6
CDR3 protein: CASSLGENNEQFF

J gene: TRBJ2-1
clone size: few
V gene: TRBV27
CDR3 protein: CASSLSAWGLAGFNEQFF

J gene: TRBJ2-3
clone size: .
V gene: TRBV12-3/TRBV12-4
CDR3 protein: CASSFLDTQYF

J gene: TRBJ1-3
clone size: .
V gene: TRBV19
CDR3 protein: CATWQGGTYFSGNTIYF

J gene: TRBJ1-4
clone size: .
V gene: TRBV28
CDR3 protein: CASSPWDMLHEKLFF

J gene: TRBJ2-3
clone size: once
V gene: TRBV5-5
CDR3 protein: CASSLIAGFTDTQYF

J gene: TRBJ1-2
clone size: .
V gene: TRBV30
CDR3 protein: CAWFLPGFGYTF

J gene: TRBJ2-7
clone size: .
V gene: TRBV27
CDR3 protein: CASRPDSSYEQYF

J gene: TRBJ2-7
clone size: few
V gene: TRBV1
CDR3 protein: CTSSQDPDEQYF

J gene: TRBJ1-2
clone size: .
V gene: TRBV3-1/TRBV3-2
CDR3 protein: CASSQGHQGRGGYTF

J gene: TRBJ2-1
clone size: once
V gene: TRBV3-1/TRBV3-2
CDR3 protein: CASSQEGSGRAPEQFF

J gene: TRBJ2-7
clone size: .
V gene: TRBV7-2
CDR3 protein: CASRDTRSYEQYF

J gene: TRBJ2-2
clone size: .
V gene: TRBV19
CDR3 protein: CASTSTGELFF

J gene: TRBJ2-1
clone size: .
V gene: TRBV9
CDR3 protein: CASSVGATGGTDNEQFF

J gene: TRBJ2-3
clone size: .
V gene: TRBV6-1
CDR3 protein: CASSEEDWSTDTQYF

J gene: TRBJ2-7
clone size: .
V gene: TRBV2
CDR3 protein: CASSEDTSYEQYF

J gene: TRBJ1-2
clone size: .
V gene: TRBV7-9
CDR3 protein: CASSGLGEPSSGYTF

J gene: TRBJ2-1
clone size: .
V gene: TRBV20-1
CDR3 protein: CSASTSGSYNEQFF

J gene: TRBJ1-2
clone size: .
V gene: TRBV30
CDR3 protein: CAWKNGQRYTF

J gene: TRBJ1-2
clone size: .
V gene: TRBV7-9
CDR3 protein: CASSPYDREPDGYTF

J gene: TRBJ1-4
clone size: .
V gene: TRBV18
CDR3 protein: CASSPANEKLFF

J gene: TRBJ1-1
clone size: few
V gene: TRBV7-8
CDR3 protein: CASSPRTGGAEAFF

J gene: TRBJ1-2
clone size: .
V gene: TRBV11-2
CDR3 protein: CASSADRNYGYTF

J gene: TRBJ2-5
clone size: .
V gene: TRBV19
CDR3 protein: CATSPSGVETQYF

J gene: TRBJ2-1
clone size: .
V gene: TRBV27
CDR3 protein: CASSFYGEQFF

J gene: TRBJ1-2
clone size: .
V gene: TRBV3-1/TRBV3-2
CDR3 protein: CASSQEGRNYGYTF

J gene: TRBJ2-3
clone size: .
V gene: TRBV5-4
CDR3 protein: CASSRQVRMDTQYF

J gene: TRBJ2-7
clone size: .
V gene: TRBV11-2
CDR3 protein: CASSFGRVHEQYF

J gene: TRBJ2-1
clone size: .
V gene: TRBV4-1
CDR3 protein: CASSAETGYGEQFF

J gene: TRBJ2-1
clone size: .
V gene: TRBV23-1
CDR3 protein: CASSQSLGSVIHNEQFF

J gene: TRBJ2-3
clone size: .
V gene: TRBV30
CDR3 protein: CAWSGGGSTDTQYF

J gene: TRBJ2-3
clone size: .
V gene: TRBV3-1/TRBV3-2
CDR3 protein: CASSPRLAGGPTDTQYF

J gene: TRBJ2-7
clone size: .
V gene: TRBV28
CDR3 protein: CASSLVRGPAYEQYF

J gene: TRBJ1-5
clone size: .
V gene: TRBV18
CDR3 protein: CASSPPGEGQPQHF

J gene: TRBJ2-5
clone size: once
V gene: TRBV5-1
CDR3 protein: CASSVTPGQQETQYF

J gene: TRBJ2-3
clone size: once
V gene: TRBV18
CDR3 protein: CASSSPIARTDTQYF

J gene: TRBJ2-1
clone size: .
V gene: TRBV5-1
CDR3 protein: CASSPIAGSYNEQFF